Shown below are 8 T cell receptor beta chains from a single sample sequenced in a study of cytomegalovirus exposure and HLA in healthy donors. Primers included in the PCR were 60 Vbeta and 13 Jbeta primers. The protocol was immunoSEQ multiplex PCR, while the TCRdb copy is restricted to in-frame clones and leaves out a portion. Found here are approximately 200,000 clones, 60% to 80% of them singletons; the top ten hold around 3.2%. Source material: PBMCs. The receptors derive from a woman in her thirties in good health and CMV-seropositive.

CDR3 nucleotide sequence: TGTGCCAGCAGCCAAAGTCCGTCAGGGGGCAATAATGAGCAGTTCTTC. This sequence encodes CASSQSPSGGNNEQFF. This rearrangement joins TRBV4-2 to TRBJ2-1, with 8 bases matching TRBD1. Looked up from germline, CDR1 is LGHNA and CDR2 is YNFKEQ. With V trimmed by 2 bases and J by 7 bases, 10 bases remained unmatched. This CDR3 is built from 16 residues.

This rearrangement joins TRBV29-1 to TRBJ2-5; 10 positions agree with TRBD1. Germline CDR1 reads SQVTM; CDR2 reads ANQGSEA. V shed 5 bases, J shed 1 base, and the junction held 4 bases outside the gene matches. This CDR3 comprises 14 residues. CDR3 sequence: CSVRDRGFQETQYF. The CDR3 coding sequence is TGCAGCGTTCGGGACAGGGGCTTCCAAGAGACCCAGTACTTC. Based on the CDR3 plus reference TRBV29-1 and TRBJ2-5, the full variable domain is SAVISQKPSRDICQRGTSLTIQCQVDSQVTMMFWYRQQPGQSLTLIATANQGSEATYESGFVIDKFPISRPNLTFSTLTVSNMSPEDSSIYLCSVRDRGFQETQYFGPGTRLLVL.

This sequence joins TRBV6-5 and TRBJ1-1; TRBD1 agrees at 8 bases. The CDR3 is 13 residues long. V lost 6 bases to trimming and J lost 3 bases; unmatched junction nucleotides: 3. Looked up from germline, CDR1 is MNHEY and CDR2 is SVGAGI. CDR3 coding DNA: TGTGCCAGCAGCCTGACAGGGGACACTGAAGCTTTCTTT. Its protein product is CASSLTGDTEAFF.

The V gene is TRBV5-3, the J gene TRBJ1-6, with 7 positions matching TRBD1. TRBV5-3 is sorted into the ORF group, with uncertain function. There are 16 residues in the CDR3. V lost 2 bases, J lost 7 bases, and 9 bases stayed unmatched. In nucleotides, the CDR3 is TGTGCCAGAAGCTTAGTCGGGACAGAGAGAAATTCACCCCTCCACTTT. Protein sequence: CARSLVGTERNSPLHF.

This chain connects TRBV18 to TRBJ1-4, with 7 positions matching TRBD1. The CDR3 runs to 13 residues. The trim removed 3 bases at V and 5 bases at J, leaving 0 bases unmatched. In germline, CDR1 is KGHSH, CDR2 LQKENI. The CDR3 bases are TGTGCCAGCTCACCGGGACAGAATGAAAAACTGTTTTTT. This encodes CASSPGQNEKLFF.

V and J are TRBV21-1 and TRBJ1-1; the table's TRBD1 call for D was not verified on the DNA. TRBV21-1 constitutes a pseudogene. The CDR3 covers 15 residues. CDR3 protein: CASRGQGDMNTEAFF. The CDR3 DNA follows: TGTGCCAGCAGGGGACAGGGAGACATGAACACTGAAGCTTTCTTT.

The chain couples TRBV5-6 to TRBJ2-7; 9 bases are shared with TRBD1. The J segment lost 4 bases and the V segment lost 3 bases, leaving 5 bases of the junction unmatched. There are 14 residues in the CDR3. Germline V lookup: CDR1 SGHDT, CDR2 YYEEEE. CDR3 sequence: CASSWSGTGYEQYF. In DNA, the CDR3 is TGTGCCAGCAGCTGGAGCGGGACAGGGTACGAGCAGTACTTC. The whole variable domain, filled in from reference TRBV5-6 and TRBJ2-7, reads DAGVTQSPTHLIKTRGQQVTLRCSPKSGHDTVSWYQQALGQGPQFIFQYYEEEERQRGNFPDRFSGHQFPNYSSELNVNALLLGDSALYLCASSWSGTGYEQYFGPGTRLTVT.

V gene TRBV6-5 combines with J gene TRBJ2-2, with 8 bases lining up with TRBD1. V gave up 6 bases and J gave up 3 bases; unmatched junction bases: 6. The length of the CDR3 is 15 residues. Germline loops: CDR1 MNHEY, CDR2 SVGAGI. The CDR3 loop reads CASRPDREDTGELFF. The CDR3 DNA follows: TGTGCCAGCAGGCCGGACAGGGAGGACACCGGGGAGCTGTTTTTT.